This T cell receptor beta chain was observed in a study of T cells in Graves' hyperthyroidism and ophthalmopathy. Amplified regions were TCR beta CDR3 sequences from RNA transcripts. When the TCR CDR3 underwent first-round RT-PCR, the HTBI primer set was used. Using its own MiXCR run on the multiplex PCR reads, TCRdb lists one record per CDR3 protein. The table lists approximately 530,000 distinct CDR3 sequences, roughly 17% of them singletons, with 18% in the top ten. This clonotype came up many times. V lost 0 bases, J lost 4 bases, and 6 bases lay in between. Germline V CDR1 and CDR2: SGHTA, FQGNSA. The CDR3 consists of 13 residues. PBMCs stemmed from under 11 ml fresh peripheral blood.

The V gene is TRBV7-2, the J gene TRBJ1-1; no firm D call. The sample comprised blood. The source of this sequence is a woman aged 18-30 years with Graves' hyperthyroidism. The CDR3 sequence: CASSLAGPTEAFF. The DNA for the CDR3 is TGTGCCAGCAGCTTAGCGGGTCCCACTGAAGCTTTCTTT.